This T cell receptor (beta chain) derives from a study of shared clonotypes between healthy human individuals. Authors' methods: For the immunoSEQ data, sequences were junction-only without quality scores, so filtering differed. Produced via immunoSEQ multiplex PCR; TCRdb's table is partial and in-frame only. The DNA gave D and trimming, while V, J and clone size come from that table. The sample yields under 2,000,000 clones, about 95% seen once. CDR1 and CDR2 (germline): SGDLS, YYNGEE. This CDR3 contains 14 residues. Terminally differentiated effector memory CD45RA+ cells were left out of the naive CD8 fraction, which was CD45RO-negative and positively selected for CCR7. A word on this clone: Its cognate antigen is unknown. At one end, the junction sequence differs from germline, possibly due to a read error.

The study's findings and limits: The genetic and exposure-history diversity represented was limited by few donors.

The chain employs TRBV9 and TRBJ1-2; tentative D call: TRBD1 (6 bases). This TCR was sampled from a man aged 18 to 29 in good health. Sample: naive CD8+ T cells sorted from blood. DNA for the CDR3: TGTGCCAGCAGCCCCATCGGGGGGCGTGCCCCCGTGGACTTC. Translating it yields CASSPIGGRAPVDF.